This is a list of T cell receptor beta chains from one sample in a study of PD-L1 blockade in urothelial cancer. Only in-frame clones appear in the TCRdb table, and some are missing; sequencing was by immunoSEQ multiplex PCR. Here the sample spans 45,000 to 60,000 clones, 70% to 90% being singletons. Here the sequenced sample was PBMCs, taken around atezolizumab (anti-PD-L1) treatment. The receptor source for this set is a man aged 60-69 years with urothelial cancer. The conserved cysteine and the conserved F or W are not part of the CDR3 here. Each record gives: J gene, V gene, CDR3 protein.

TRBJ2-3,TRBV2,ASSDWQGAQY
TRBJ2-5,TRBV19,ASSIDRTSGQVKETQY
TRBJ2-1,TRBV7-3,ASSLWGTSGPNEQF
TRBJ1-1,TRBV18,ASSPLGQGGTEAF
TRBJ2-1,TRBV11-2,ASTLLGSGGYNEQF
TRBJ1-4,TRBV27,ASSSGGTNEKLF
TRBJ1-5,TRBV23-1,ASSPMAGTGGSLSNQPQH
TRBJ2-7,TRBV5-6,ASSLGQVLGEQY
TRBJ1-2,TRBV19,ASKEGALAGYT
TRBJ2-7,TRBV30,AWSVEYPLTGQAINEQY
TRBJ1-2,TRBV18,ASSLLDNSKGYGYT
TRBJ2-7,TRBV21-1,ASSPRQGYEQY
TRBJ2-3,TRBV5-8,ASSLARLAGGPTDTQY
TRBJ1-1,TRBV19,ASSIRLEEAF
TRBJ1-5,TRBV30,AWSPQGGNQPQH
TRBJ2-3,TRBV18,ASSPPGARADTQY
TRBJ2-2,TRBV11-3,ASSSGLRTGELF
TRBJ1-5,TRBV6-6,ASTPQGIGPQH
TRBJ2-7,TRBV4-2,ASSQEVAEREQY